These 9 T cell receptor beta chains came from one sample sequenced in a study of T cells expressing NK-cell markers. After re-calling the 5' RACE reads, TCRdb lists one entry per CDR3 protein, DNA absent. Recorded for this sample: some 140,000 distinct CDR3 sequences. The sequencing input was blood T cells: a sorted CD56 or NKG2C T cell subset, CD4+ or CD8+ T cells, or bulk PBMC T cells (not recorded which). The receptors were sampled from a woman aged 50 to 60 in good health.

V usage is TRBV11-1 and J usage is TRBJ2-1; TCRdb selects TRBD1, and the lack of DNA leaves this call unchecked. The CDR3 loop spans 15 amino acids. CDR1 SGHAT and CDR2 FQDESV come from the germline V gene (reference sequence). The CDR3: CASSLADRPYNEQFF.

V gene TRBV20-1 combines with J gene TRBJ2-1. Germline-derived CDR1 and CDR2 are DFQATT and SNEGSKA (reference sequence). The CDR3 runs 14 residues. The CDR3 sequence is CSASQLIDYNEQFF.

V and J are TRBV27 and TRBJ2-3; TCRdb names TRBD1, which stays unverified in the absence of DNA. There are 15 residues in the CDR3. Germline V lookup: CDR1 MNHEY, CDR2 SMNVEV (reference sequence). CDR3 residues: CASSLGTGPTDTQYF.

The CDR3 is CASSFSGGEGRETQYF. The J gene is TRBJ2-5, the V gene TRBV7-9; TCRdb outputs TRBD2, but without DNA this stays unchecked. The CDR3 contains 16 residues. CDR1 and CDR2 from the germline V gene are SEHNR and FQNEAQ (reference sequence).

This rearrangement joins TRBV6-5 to TRBJ1-1. Per germline, CDR1 MNHEY and CDR2 SVGAGI. The CDR3 length is 13 residues. This chain's CDR3 is CASSPDRGAEAFF.

The chain uses TRBV10-3 and TRBJ2-5. CDR3 length: 14 residues. Germline V gives CDR1 ENHRY, CDR2 SYGVKD. The chain's CDR3 is CAISESSTEKTQYF.

The rearrangement links TRBV4-1 to TRBJ2-1; checking the TCRdb D call of TRBD2 is not possible without DNA. The V gene's germline CDR1 is MGHRA and CDR2 YSYEKL. This CDR3 contains 17 residues. The CDR3 sequence: CASSQDPPQGPDNEQFF.

The chain uses TRBV27 and TRBJ2-7; the TCRdb call, TRBD2, lacks DNA for checking. The CDR3 spans 14 residues. Germline V lookup: CDR1 MNHEY, CDR2 SMNVEV (reference sequence). This CDR3 is CASSLKGAGYEQYF.

The chain carries TRBV9 and TRBJ2-2. Looked up from germline, CDR1 is SGDLS and CDR2 is YYNGEE. CDR3 length equals 15 residues. The CDR3 sequence is CASSVDVQLTGELFF.